This TCR beta chain was sequenced for a study of shared clonotypes between healthy human individuals. Study summary: Every donor yielded three CD4 naive, three CD4 memory, two CD8 naive and one CD8 memory plate.

Every donor, a Caucasian adult, lived in Nashville, Tennessee. A remark on this clone: Antigen specificity is unknown.

Findings and limits, study-wide: Compared with memory subsets, naive subsets generally had larger estimated richness.

This CDR3 is 16 amino acids long. CDR1 is SGHTS and CDR2 is YDEGEE in the germline V gene. Trimming took 0 bases from V and 4 from J; bases not matched to a gene: 9. Genomic DNA of each subset was evenly split across several immunoSEQ plates. Libraries were prepared by immunoSEQ multiplex PCR; TCRdb keeps only in-frame clonotypes and omits some of them. The sample records approximately 2.3 million clones, more than 85% being singletons. The specimen was naive CD4+ T cells from PBMCs. The subset: CD45RA+ positively selected. This sequence originates from a man aged 18 to 35 in good health. Some clones in this sample may be carry-over from other donors' samples. The chain links TRBV5-8 to TRBJ1-2; 7 nucleotides align to TRBD1. CDR3 sequence (DNA): TGTGCCAGCAGCTTGGTCTTAGGGGGCGCCGGCTATGGCTACACCTTC. Translation gives CASSLVLGGAGYGYTF.